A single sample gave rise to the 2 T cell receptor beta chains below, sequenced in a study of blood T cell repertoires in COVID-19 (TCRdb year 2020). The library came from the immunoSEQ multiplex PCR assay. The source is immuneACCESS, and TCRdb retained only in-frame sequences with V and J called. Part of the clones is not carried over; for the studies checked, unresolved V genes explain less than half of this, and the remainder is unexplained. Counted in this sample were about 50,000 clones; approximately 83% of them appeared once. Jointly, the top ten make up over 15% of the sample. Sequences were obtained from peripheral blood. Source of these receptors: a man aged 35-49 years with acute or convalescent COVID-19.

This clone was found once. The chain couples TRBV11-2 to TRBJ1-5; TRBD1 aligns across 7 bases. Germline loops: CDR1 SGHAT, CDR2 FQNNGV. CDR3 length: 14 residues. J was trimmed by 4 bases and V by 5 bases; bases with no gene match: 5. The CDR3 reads CASSPTGRNQPQHF. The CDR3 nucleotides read TGTGCCAGCAGCCCGACAGGGAGGAATCAGCCCCAGCATTTT.

The CDR3 coding sequence is TGTGCCAGCAGTTTCTCTCAGGGCAGTCAGCCCCAGCATTTT. The encoded protein is CASSFSQGSQPQHF. This chain connects TRBV27 to TRBJ1-5; possible D gene TRBD1, 5 bases. CDR1 and CDR2 (germline): MNHEY, SMNVEV (reference sequence). The V and J ends lost 3 bases and 6 bases respectively, with 12 bases between them. The CDR3 length is 14 residues.